This TCR beta chain was sequenced during a study of siplizumab effects on memory and regulatory T cells. This clone was seen once. Only in-frame clones appear in the TCRdb table, and some are missing; sequencing was by immunoSEQ multiplex PCR. The repertoire holds tens of thousands of clones, with 93% as singletons. The germline gives CDR1 MNHEY, CDR2 SVGAGI. The CDR3 is 15 residues long. J lost 2 bases, V lost 2 bases, and 4 bases had no gene match. The chain recombines TRBV6-5 with TRBJ2-7; 9 bases align to TRBD2. This TCR was recovered from a human donor in good health. The specimen sequenced was CD8+ T cells sorted from blood. CDR3 region: CASSYQRGDTYEQYF. CDR3 nucleotide sequence: TGTGCCAGCAGTTACCAGCGGGGGGATACCTACGAGCAGTACTTC.